This T cell receptor (beta chain) appears in the sequencing data of a study of shared clonotypes between healthy human individuals. Trimming cost V 5 bases and J 1 base, with 11 bases left between them. The CDR3 runs 14 residues. CDR1 is SGHAT, CDR2 FQDESV, per germline (reference sequence). Clones were read by immunoSEQ multiplex PCR, and TCRdb kept only the in-frame ones, dropping some. The sample lists roughly 2.4 million clones, nearly 97% occurring once. The clonotype comes from a man younger than 35 in good health. The chain recombines TRBV11-1 with TRBJ1-1; a possible D gene is TRBD1 (5 bases). The material sequenced was naive CD4+ T cells sorted from blood. Indicated subset: CD45RA+ positively selected. The CDR3 DNA sequence: TGTGCCAGCAGCACGGTCGGGGGGAACACTGAAGCTTTCTTT. Its protein is CASSTVGGNTEAFF.